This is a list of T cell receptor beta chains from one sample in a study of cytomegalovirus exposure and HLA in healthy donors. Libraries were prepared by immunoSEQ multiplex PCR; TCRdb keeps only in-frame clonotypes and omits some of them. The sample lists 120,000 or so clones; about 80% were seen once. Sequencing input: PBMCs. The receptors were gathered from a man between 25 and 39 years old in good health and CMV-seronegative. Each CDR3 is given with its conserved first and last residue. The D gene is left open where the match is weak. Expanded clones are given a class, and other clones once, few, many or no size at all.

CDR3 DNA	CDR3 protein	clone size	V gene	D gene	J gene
TGTGCCAGCAGCGTAGATCCCGGACAGGCGTCCGGGGAGCTGTTTTTT	CASSVDPGQASGELFF	-	TRBV9	TRBD1	TRBJ2-2
TGTGCCAGCACTAATCAGGGGATGGGAATGGGATACGAGCAGTACTTC	CASTNQGMGMGYEQYF	-	TRBV7-2	-	TRBJ2-7
TGTGCCAGCAGCGTAGCTGCGGGGGCCTACAATGAGCAGTTCTTC	CASSVAAGAYNEQFF	-	TRBV9	TRBD2	TRBJ2-1
TGTGCCAGCAGTCCTCCGGTGGCAGGGTCTAACTATGGCTACACCTTC	CASSPPVAGSNYGYTF	-	TRBV25-1	-	TRBJ1-2
TGTGCCAGCAGTTACTCACAGGGGAACACTGAAGCTTTCTTT	CASSYSQGNTEAFF	-	TRBV6-5	-	TRBJ1-1
TGTGCCAGCAGGAATCAGGGGGCGGGTAGTTATGAGCAGTTCTTC	CASRNQGAGSYEQFF	-	TRBV28	TRBD1	TRBJ2-1
TGTGCCAGCAGCTTGGTCGCAGGGGGTGAACAGCCCCAGCATTTT	CASSLVAGGEQPQHF	-	TRBV5-6	TRBD1	TRBJ1-5
TGCGCCAGCAGCCAAACGACAGGGGGCCCAGGTGTTGAGCAGTTCTTC	CASSQTTGGPGVEQFF	few	TRBV5-1	TRBD1	TRBJ2-1
TGCGCCAGCAGCTTAAGTCCTACAGGGGGCAACTATGGCTACACCTTC	CASSLSPTGGNYGYTF	few	TRBV5-1	TRBD1	TRBJ1-2
TGTGCCAGCAGCTTTTCGGGACACGTAACGAACACCGGGGAGCTGTTTTTT	CASSFSGHVTNTGELFF	-	TRBV5-6	-	TRBJ2-2
TGTGCCAGCAGCTCCGGACAGGGGGAAGCTTTCTTT	CASSSGQGEAFF	few	TRBV7-3	TRBD1	TRBJ1-1
TGTGCCAGCAGCGTAGCAGGGGCAGGGCTCGGAAACACCATATATTTT	CASSVAGAGLGNTIYF	-	TRBV9	-	TRBJ1-3
TGTGCCAGCAGCACCTCGACAGGGGGTCCTCCTAGCTCTGGAAACACCATATATTTT	CASSTSTGGPPSSGNTIYF	few	TRBV7-6	TRBD1	TRBJ1-3
TGTGCCAGCAGTTACTCTCGGCCTCCGAGGTACAATGAGCAGTTCTTC	CASSYSRPPRYNEQFF	-	TRBV6-6	-	TRBJ2-1
TGTGCCAGCAGCCCGAGACAGGGAGGGAACACTGAAGCTTTCTTT	CASSPRQGGNTEAFF	-	TRBV14	TRBD1	TRBJ1-1
TGTGCCAGTAGCTTCACTAGCGACTCCTACAATGAGCAGTTCTTC	CASSFTSDSYNEQFF	-	TRBV19	TRBD2	TRBJ2-1
TGTGCCAGCAGCTTAGGGGAGGGCACAGATACGCAGTATTTT	CASSLGEGTDTQYF	-	TRBV7-8	-	TRBJ2-3
TGTGCCTGGAGTGGGGAGGGGGGGCAGGGAGATACGCAGTATTTT	CAWSGEGGQGDTQYF	-	TRBV30	-	TRBJ2-3
TGTGCCAGCAGCTTCGGTCTTGGCTACACCTTC	CASSFGLGYTF	few	TRBV7-9	-	TRBJ1-2
TGTGCCAGCAGCTTAGTATTGCTAGCGGGTGAGCAGTACTTC	CASSLVLLAGEQYF	-	TRBV7-2	TRBD2	TRBJ2-7
TGTGCCAGCAGTGACAGAAACACTGAAGCTTTCTTT	CASSDRNTEAFF	-	TRBV2	-	TRBJ1-1
TGTGCCAGCAGCGCCTCAGGGGGCACTGAAGCTTTCTTT	CASSASGGTEAFF	-	TRBV6-5	TRBD1	TRBJ1-1
TGTGCCATCAGTGCGGGGGGGGCGTCAGGAAACACCATATATTTT	CAISAGGASGNTIYF	-	TRBV10-3	-	TRBJ1-3
TGTGCCAGCAACTTAGCGCGGGAGGCCAACGAGCAGTACTTC	CASNLAREANEQYF	-	TRBV7-8	TRBD2	TRBJ2-7
TGTGCCAGCAGGCCCTCCGGGACAGGGCCCTACGAGCAGTACTTC	CASRPSGTGPYEQYF	-	TRBV28	TRBD1	TRBJ2-7
TGTGCCAGCAGCTTAGACAGGGTGTCACCCCTCCACTTT	CASSLDRVSPLHF	-	TRBV7-7	-	TRBJ1-6
TGCGCCAGCAGTGAGAGAGGTACGGGCACCGGGGAGCTGTTTTTT	CASSERGTGTGELFF	-	TRBV10-2	-	TRBJ2-2
TGTGCCAGCAGCTTAAACCCTAGCGGCCAAGAGACCCAGTACTTC	CASSLNPSGQETQYF	-	TRBV7-3	TRBD2	TRBJ2-5
TGTGCCAGCAGCGCCGATGGGCTAGCGGATATCACAGATACGCAGTATTTT	CASSADGLADITDTQYF	-	TRBV9	TRBD2	TRBJ2-3
TGTGCCAGCAGCCCGGGACTAGCTGAAGGAGAGACCCAGTACTTC	CASSPGLAEGETQYF	-	TRBV7-7	TRBD2	TRBJ2-5
TGCAGCGTTGAAGATTCTCGGACAGCGAAGAACTATGGCTACACCTTC	CSVEDSRTAKNYGYTF	few	TRBV29-1	-	TRBJ1-2
TGTGCTAGTGGTTTGGTACTTGGGGAGGCCACCGGGGAGCTGTTTTTT	CASGLVLGEATGELFF	-	TRBV12-5	-	TRBJ2-2
TGCGCCAGCAGTCCTTTCGGGGGGAACACTGAAGCTTTCTTT	CASSPFGGNTEAFF	-	TRBV5-1	-	TRBJ1-1
TGTGCCAGCAGCCTAAGAATAGCTGCGACAGCTAATGAAAAACTGTTTTTT	CASSLRIAATANEKLFF	-	TRBV14	-	TRBJ1-4
TGCAGCGTTGAGGCGGGGAATGAGCAGTACTTC	CSVEAGNEQYF	-	TRBV29-1	-	TRBJ2-7
TGCGCCAGCAGCTCTTATCTAGCGGGAATAGAGACCCAGTACTTC	CASSSYLAGIETQYF	-	TRBV5-1	TRBD2	TRBJ2-5
TGTGCCAGCAGTATGACCGGAGGGGAAAAACTGTTTTTT	CASSMTGGEKLFF	few	TRBV6-5	-	TRBJ1-4
TGTGCTAGTACCCCCCGCCCGACAGGAACCTACGAGCAGTACTTC	CASTPRPTGTYEQYF	-	TRBV12-5	-	TRBJ2-7
TGTGCCTGGAGACAGGGAAACACTGAAGCTTTCTTT	CAWRQGNTEAFF	-	TRBV30	-	TRBJ1-1
TGTGCCAGCAGCCCGGGAAGCGGGCCTGGCTACACCTTC	CASSPGSGPGYTF	-	TRBV13	-	TRBJ1-2
TGTGCCAGCAGCTCCGCACGACAGGGGGGGAACACTGAAGCTTTCTTT	CASSSARQGGNTEAFF	once	TRBV7-6	TRBD1	TRBJ1-1
TGCAGCGTTGAAGATCCAGGGATTAATGAAAAACTGTTTTTT	CSVEDPGINEKLFF	few	TRBV29-1	-	TRBJ1-4
TGCGCCAGCACCAACTTGGATACAGGGGTACTCGCCGGGGCCAACGTCCTGACTTTC	CASTNLDTGVLAGANVLTF	few	TRBV5-1	TRBD1	TRBJ2-6
TGTGCCAGCTCACAATCCGGGACAGCGAACTATGGCTACACCTTC	CASSQSGTANYGYTF	-	TRBV18	TRBD1	TRBJ1-2
TGTGCCAGCCAAAACACAGATACGCAGTATTTT	CASQNTDTQYF	-	TRBV25-1	-	TRBJ2-3
TGTGCCAGCAGCTACGTCCGCGACACTGAAGCTTTCTTT	CASSYVRDTEAFF	-	TRBV7-2	-	TRBJ1-1
TGTGCCAGTTGGCGGGGGACCGGGGAGCTGTTTTTT	CASWRGTGELFF	-	TRBV19	TRBD2	TRBJ2-2
TGTGCCAGCAGCTTGTTTTCCGGACAGCTATCCTACAATGAGCAGTTCTTC	CASSLFSGQLSYNEQFF	-	TRBV5-4	-	TRBJ2-1
TGTGCCAGCACGGGGACAGGGAAGGGGAATTCACCCCTCCACTTT	CASTGTGKGNSPLHF	-	TRBV7-9	TRBD1	TRBJ1-6
TGTGCCAGCAGCCTCCTGCAGGGCCCCTCTGGAAACACCATATATTTT	CASSLLQGPSGNTIYF	once	TRBV9	-	TRBJ1-3
TGCGCCAGCAGCTTTGGTGTACAGCACACTGAAGCTTTCTTT	CASSFGVQHTEAFF	-	TRBV5-1	-	TRBJ1-1
TGCACCAGCAGCCCACGACAGGAACCCTACGAGCAGTACTTC	CTSSPRQEPYEQYF	-	TRBV1	-	TRBJ2-7
TGTGCCTGGAGTCTTTTTCAGGGGATGAACACTGAAGCTTTCTTT	CAWSLFQGMNTEAFF	-	TRBV30	-	TRBJ1-1
TGTGCCATCAGTGAGGGACAGAGAGGAAATTCACCCCTCCACTTT	CAISEGQRGNSPLHF	-	TRBV10-3	-	TRBJ1-6
TGTGCCAGCAGCACGACAGGGGATGGCTACACCTTC	CASSTTGDGYTF	-	TRBV7-9	TRBD1	TRBJ1-2